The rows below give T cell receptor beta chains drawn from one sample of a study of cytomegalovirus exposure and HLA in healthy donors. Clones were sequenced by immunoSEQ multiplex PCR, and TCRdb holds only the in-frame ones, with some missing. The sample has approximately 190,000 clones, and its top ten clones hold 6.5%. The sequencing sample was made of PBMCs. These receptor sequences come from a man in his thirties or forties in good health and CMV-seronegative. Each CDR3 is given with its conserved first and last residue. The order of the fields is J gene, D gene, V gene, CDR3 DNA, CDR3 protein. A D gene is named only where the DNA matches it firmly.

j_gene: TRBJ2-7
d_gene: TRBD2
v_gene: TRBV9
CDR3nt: TGTGCCAGCAGCACGGGGAGGGGACTAGCGGGGGAATCATACGAGCAGTACTTC
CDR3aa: CASSTGRGLAGESYEQYF

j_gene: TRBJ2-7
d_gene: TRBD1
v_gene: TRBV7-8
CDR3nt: TGTGCCAGCAGCTCAGGGGGCTCTGAGCTCGAGCAGTACTTC
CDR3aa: CASSSGGSELEQYF

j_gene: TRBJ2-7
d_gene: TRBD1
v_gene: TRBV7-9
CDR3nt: TGTGCCAGCAGCTCGGGACAGAGCTCCTACGAGCAGTACTTC
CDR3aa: CASSSGQSSYEQYF

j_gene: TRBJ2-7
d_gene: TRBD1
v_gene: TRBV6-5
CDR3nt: TGTGCCAGCAGTCGAGACAGGGGTGGGTACGAGCAGTACTTC
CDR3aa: CASSRDRGGYEQYF

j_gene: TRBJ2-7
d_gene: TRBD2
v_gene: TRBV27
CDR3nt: TGTGCCAGCAGTCTCGGGACTAGCGGGAGGGAAAGGCACGAGCAGTACTTC
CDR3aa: CASSLGTSGRERHEQYF

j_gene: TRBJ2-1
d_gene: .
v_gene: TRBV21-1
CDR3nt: TGTGCCAGCAGCAAAGGGGGAGCTTGGGAGGGGTCGAGCTCCTACAATGAGCAGTTCTTC
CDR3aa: CASSKGGAWEGSSSYNEQFF

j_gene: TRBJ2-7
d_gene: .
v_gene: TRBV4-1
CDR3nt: TGCGCCAGCAGCCAAGATAGCGGTCCCTACGAGCAGTACTTC
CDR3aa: CASSQDSGPYEQYF

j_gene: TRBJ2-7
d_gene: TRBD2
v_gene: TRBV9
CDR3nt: TGTGCCAGCAGCCCCCGGGGGGGGTGGGCGGGCGAGCAGTACTTC
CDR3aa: CASSPRGGWAGEQYF

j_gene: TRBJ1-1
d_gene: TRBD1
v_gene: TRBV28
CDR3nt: TGTGCCAGCAGAATACCGGGACAGGGTCCTTTGTCGGAAGCTTTCTTT
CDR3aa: CASRIPGQGPLSEAFF

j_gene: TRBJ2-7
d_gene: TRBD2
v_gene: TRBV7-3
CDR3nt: TGTGCCAGCAGCGTCCGACCGGGACTAGCCTACGAGCAGTACTTC
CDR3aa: CASSVRPGLAYEQYF

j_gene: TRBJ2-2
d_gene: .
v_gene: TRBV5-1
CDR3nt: TGCGCCACCGAGATCCAAGGAGGAGGGAACACCGGGGAGCTGTTTTTT
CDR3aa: CATEIQGGGNTGELFF

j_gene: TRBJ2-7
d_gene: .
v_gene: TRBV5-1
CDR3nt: TGCGCCAGCAGCTTGGACAGAGACTCCTACGAGCAGTACTTC
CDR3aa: CASSLDRDSYEQYF

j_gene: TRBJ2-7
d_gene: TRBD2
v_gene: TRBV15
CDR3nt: TGTGCCACCAGCAGATTCGGACTAGCGGGGGGGGGAGCTGGCGAGCAGTACTTC
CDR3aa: CATSRFGLAGGGAGEQYF

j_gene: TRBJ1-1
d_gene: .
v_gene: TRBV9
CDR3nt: TGTGCCAGCAGCTTCCCAGGAGGGCGGGGCACTGAAGCTTTCTTT
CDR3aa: CASSFPGGRGTEAFF

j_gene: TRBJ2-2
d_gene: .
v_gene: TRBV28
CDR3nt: TGTGCCAGCAGTTGGGGGGTGAACACCGGGGAGCTGTTTTTT
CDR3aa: CASSWGVNTGELFF

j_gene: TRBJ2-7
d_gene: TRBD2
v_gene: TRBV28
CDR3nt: TGTGCCAGCCGGGACTACTCCTACGAGCAGTACTTC
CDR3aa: CASRDYSYEQYF

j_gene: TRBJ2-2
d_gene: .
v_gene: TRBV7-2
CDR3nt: TGTGCCAGCAGCCCCCTCCGGGAAGCCTTGAACACCGGGGAGCTGTTTTTT
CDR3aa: CASSPLREALNTGELFF

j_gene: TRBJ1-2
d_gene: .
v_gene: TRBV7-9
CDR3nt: TGTGCCAGCAGCTTTAATCCGGGGTCAACTCCGGGCTACACCTTC
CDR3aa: CASSFNPGSTPGYTF

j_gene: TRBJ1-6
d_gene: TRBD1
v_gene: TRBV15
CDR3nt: TGTGCCACCAGCAGAGAGGACAGGAAAAATTCACCCCTCCACTTT
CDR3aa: CATSREDRKNSPLHF

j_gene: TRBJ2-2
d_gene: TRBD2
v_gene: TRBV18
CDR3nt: TGTGCCAGCTCACCACCGTCACTAGCGGGTTCGAACACCGGGGAGCTGTTTTTT
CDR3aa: CASSPPSLAGSNTGELFF

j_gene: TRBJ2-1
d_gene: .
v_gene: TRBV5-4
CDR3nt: TGTGCCAGCAGCTTGTCGGGAGAGCAGTTCTTC
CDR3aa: CASSLSGEQFF

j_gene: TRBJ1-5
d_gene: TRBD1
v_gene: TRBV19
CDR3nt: TGTGCCAGTAGTAATAGGCGGGACAGGGATTATAGCAATCAGCCCCAGCATTTT
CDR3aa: CASSNRRDRDYSNQPQHF

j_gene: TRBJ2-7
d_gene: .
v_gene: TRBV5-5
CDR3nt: TGTGCCAGCAGCTTGGCACTAGGGCCCGAGCAGTACTTC
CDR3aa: CASSLALGPEQYF

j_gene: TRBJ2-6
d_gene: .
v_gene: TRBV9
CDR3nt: TGTGCCAGCAGCGGCAGGGTATCTGGGGCCAACGTCCTGACTTTC
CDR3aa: CASSGRVSGANVLTF

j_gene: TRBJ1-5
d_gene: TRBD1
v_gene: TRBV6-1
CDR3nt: TGTGCCAGCAGGGGACCGGACAGGGTTCGGCAGCCCCAGCATTTT
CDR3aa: CASRGPDRVRQPQHF

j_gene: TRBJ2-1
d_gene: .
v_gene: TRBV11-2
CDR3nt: TGTGCCAGCAGCTTAGCGGGAATCGTCTACAATGAGCAGTTCTTC
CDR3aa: CASSLAGIVYNEQFF

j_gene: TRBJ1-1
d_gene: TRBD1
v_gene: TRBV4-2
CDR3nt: TGTGCCAGCAGCCCACAGGGGGCGGACACTGAAGCTTTCTTT
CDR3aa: CASSPQGADTEAFF

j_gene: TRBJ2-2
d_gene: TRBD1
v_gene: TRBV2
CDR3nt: TGTGCCAGGGAGGGCGGGACAGGGGGTACCGGGGAGCTGTTTTTT
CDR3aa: CAREGGTGGTGELFF

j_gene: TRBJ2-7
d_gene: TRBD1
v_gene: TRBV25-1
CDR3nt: TGTGCCAGCAGCCGACAGGGATCCTACGGCCAGTACTTC
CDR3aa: CASSRQGSYGQYF

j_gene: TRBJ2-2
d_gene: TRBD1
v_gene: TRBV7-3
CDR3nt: TGTGCCAGCAGGACCGGGACAGCGAACACCGGGGAGCTGTTTTTT
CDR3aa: CASRTGTANTGELFF

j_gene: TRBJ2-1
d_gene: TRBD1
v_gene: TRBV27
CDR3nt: TGTGCCAGCAGTTTAACACTTCCAACAGGGGGCAGCTCCTACAATGAGCAGTTCTTC
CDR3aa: CASSLTLPTGGSSYNEQFF

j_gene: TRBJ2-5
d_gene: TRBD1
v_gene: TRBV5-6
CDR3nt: TGTGCCAGCAGCCGTAGGACAGGAGGCCCGGAGACCCAGTACTTC
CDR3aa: CASSRRTGGPETQYF

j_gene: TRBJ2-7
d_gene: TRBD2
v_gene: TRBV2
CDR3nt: TGTGCCAGCAGTGAATTAAGCGGGATTTACGAGCAGTACTTC
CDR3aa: CASSELSGIYEQYF

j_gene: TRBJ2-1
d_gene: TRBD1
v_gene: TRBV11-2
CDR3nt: TGTGCCAGCAGCTTAGGGTGGACAGGAGCCAATGAGCAGTTCTTC
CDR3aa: CASSLGWTGANEQFF

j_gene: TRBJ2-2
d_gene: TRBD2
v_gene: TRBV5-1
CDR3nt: TGCGCCAGCAGCTTCCAGGGCGGGGGGAACACCGGGGAGCTGTTTTTT
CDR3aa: CASSFQGGGNTGELFF

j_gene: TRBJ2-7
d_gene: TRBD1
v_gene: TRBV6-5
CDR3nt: TGTGCCAGCAGCCGGACAGGGGTCCCAACCTACGAGCAGTACTTC
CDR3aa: CASSRTGVPTYEQYF

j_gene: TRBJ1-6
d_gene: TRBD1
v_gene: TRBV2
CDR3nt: TGTGCCAGCATTATAGACAGGGGAAGTTCACCCCTCCACTTT
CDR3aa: CASIIDRGSSPLHF

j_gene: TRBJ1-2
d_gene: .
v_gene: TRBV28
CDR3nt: TGTGCCAGCAGTGGAGACTCACCCCTCCTGGACTATGGCTACACCTTC
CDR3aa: CASSGDSPLLDYGYTF

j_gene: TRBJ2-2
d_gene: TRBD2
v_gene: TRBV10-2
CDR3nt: TGCGCCAGTCGACGGGAGGGCCTCGGGGAGCTGTTTTTT
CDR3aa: CASRREGLGELFF

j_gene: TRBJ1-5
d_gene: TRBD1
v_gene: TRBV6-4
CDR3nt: TGTGCCAGCAGTGACTCGAGAGGGGGCGGTTATAACAATCAGCCCCAGCATTTT
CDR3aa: CASSDSRGGGYNNQPQHF

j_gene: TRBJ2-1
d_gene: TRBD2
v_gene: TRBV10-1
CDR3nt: TGCGCCAGCAGTGGGGGACTAGCGGGAGATGGGGACGGCAATGAGCAGTTCTTC
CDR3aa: CASSGGLAGDGDGNEQFF

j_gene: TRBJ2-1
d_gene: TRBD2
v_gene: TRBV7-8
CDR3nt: TGTGCCAGCAGCAACTCCGGGACTAGCTCTCCTCAGTACAATGAGCAGTTCTTC
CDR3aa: CASSNSGTSSPQYNEQFF

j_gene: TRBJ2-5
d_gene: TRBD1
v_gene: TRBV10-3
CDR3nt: TGTGCCATCAGTGACACTACAGGGGTTGGAGAGACCCAGTACTTC
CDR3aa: CAISDTTGVGETQYF

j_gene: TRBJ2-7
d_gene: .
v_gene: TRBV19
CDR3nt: TGTGCCAGTAGTCTATTGGGCACCTCCTCCTACGAGCAGTACTTC
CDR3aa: CASSLLGTSSYEQYF

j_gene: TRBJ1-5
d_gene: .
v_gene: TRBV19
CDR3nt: TGTGCCAGTAGCCTGACTGGTAATCAGCCCCAGCATTTT
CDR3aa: CASSLTGNQPQHF

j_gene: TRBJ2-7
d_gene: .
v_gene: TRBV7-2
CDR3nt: TGTGCCAGCAGCTTGAGCTCCTACGAGCAGTACTTC
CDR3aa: CASSLSSYEQYF

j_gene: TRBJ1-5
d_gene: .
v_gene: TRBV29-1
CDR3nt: TGCAGCAGGCAGGCTCCCCGTAGAAAACAGCCCCAGCATTTT
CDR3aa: CSRQAPRRKQPQHF

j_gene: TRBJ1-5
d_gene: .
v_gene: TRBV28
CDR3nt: TGTGCCAGCAGATATAGGACAGACCTCAATCAGCCCCAGCATTTT
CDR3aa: CASRYRTDLNQPQHF

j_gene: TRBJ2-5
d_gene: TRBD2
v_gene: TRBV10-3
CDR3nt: TGTGCCATCAGTGAGTCGACCCCTAGCGGGGGTTATACCCAGTACTTC
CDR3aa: CAISESTPSGGYTQYF

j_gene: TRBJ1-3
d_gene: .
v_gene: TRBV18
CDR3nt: TGTGCCAGCTCACTAGACGCGGGGGTCGGAAACACCATATATTTT
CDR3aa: CASSLDAGVGNTIYF

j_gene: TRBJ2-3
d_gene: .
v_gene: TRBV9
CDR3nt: TGTGCCAGCAGCTCACGACAAACTAGTTTCACAGATACGCAGTATTTT
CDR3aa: CASSSRQTSFTDTQYF

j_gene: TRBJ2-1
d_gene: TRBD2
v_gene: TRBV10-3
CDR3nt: TGTGCCATCAGTGAGTCGGGTTACCCGGGGGGTCTCCAAGGCAATGAGCAGTTCTTC
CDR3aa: CAISESGYPGGLQGNEQFF